This is a list of T cell receptor beta chains from one sample in a study of blood T cell repertoires in COVID-19. Profiling relied on immunoSEQ multiplex PCR, and the TCRdb table lists in-frame clones only, not all of them. This table has some 250,000 clones, roughly 91% appearing once. What was sequenced was PBMCs or T cells enriched from blood (not recorded which). These receptors all come from a woman aged 35 to 49 with acute COVID-19. Each CDR3 is given with its conserved first and last residue. D genes are given only for firm matches. Clone size is not always given. Where it is, it says once, few, many or a class for expanded clones.

18 | TRBJ2-1 | TRBV7-9 | once | TRBD1 | CASSLLPGQGPFGNEQFF | TGTGCCAGCAGCTTGCTCCCCGGACAGGGACCTTTTGGGAATGAGCAGTTCTTC
13 | TRBJ2-2 | TRBV27 | - | - | CASTTIGAGELFF | TGTGCCAGCACCACCATAGGGGCCGGGGAGCTGTTTTTT
14 | TRBJ2-7 | TRBV21-1 | - | - | CASKSGGGSYEQYF | TGTGCCAGCAAGAGCGGGGGGGGATCCTACGAGCAGTACTTC
14 | TRBJ1-5 | TRBV12-5 | - | - | CASGSGRADQPQHF | TGTGCTAGTGGTTCTGGCAGGGCCGATCAGCCCCAGCATTTT
15 | TRBJ2-5 | TRBV5-1 | - | TRBD2 | CASSYAGGPRETQYF | TGCGCCAGCAGCTACGCGGGAGGGCCACGGGAGACCCAGTACTTC
14 | TRBJ1-1 | TRBV4-1 | - | - | CASSQEGWGTEAFF | TGCGCCAGCAGCCAGGAGGGGTGGGGCACTGAAGCTTTCTTT
15 | TRBJ1-2 | TRBV28 | - | TRBD1 | CASSPWTGVDYGYTF | TGTGCCAGCAGCCCCTGGACAGGGGTTGACTATGGCTACACCTTC
15 | TRBJ2-5 | TRBV11-1 | - | TRBD1 | CASSVNRGEIETQYF | TGTGCCAGCAGCGTCAACAGGGGGGAGATAGAGACCCAGTACTTC
14 | TRBJ1-4 | TRBV6-5 | - | - | CASSPGWAGEKLFF | TGTGCCAGCAGCCCGGGATGGGCGGGAGAAAAACTGTTTTTT
14 | TRBJ2-3 | TRBV7-3 | few | - | CASSLGARTDTQYF | TGTGCCAGCAGCTTAGGGGCGCGCACAGATACGCAGTATTTT
15 | TRBJ1-2 | TRBV19 | once | - | CASREVGRDNYGYTF | TGTGCCAGTAGGGAAGTAGGGAGAGATAACTATGGCTACACCTTC
17 | TRBJ1-6 | TRBV6-2/TRBV6-3 | - | - | CASSYSDRSSYNSPLHF | TGTGCCAGCAGTTACTCGGACAGAAGCTCCTATAATTCACCCCTCCACTTT
13 | TRBJ2-5 | TRBV24-1 | - | - | CATSDAGWETQYF | TGTGCCACCAGTGATGCCGGGTGGGAGACCCAGTACTTC
14 | TRBJ1-2 | TRBV28 | - | TRBD1 | CASSPGQSYYGYTF | TGTGCCAGCAGTCCGGGACAGAGTTACTATGGCTACACCTTC
13 | TRBJ2-1 | TRBV19 | once | TRBD2 | CASRRDYSNEQFF | TGTGCCAGTAGGCGGGACTACAGCAATGAGCAGTTCTTC
17 | TRBJ2-2 | TRBV14 | - | TRBD2 | CASSPTGLAENTGELFF | TGTGCCAGCAGCCCGACAGGACTAGCGGAGAACACCGGGGAGCTGTTTTTT
15 | TRBJ1-1 | TRBV7-3 | - | TRBD1 | CASSLTRGPDTEAFF | TGTGCCAGCAGCTTAACGAGGGGGCCAGACACTGAAGCTTTCTTT
15 | TRBJ2-7 | TRBV28 | - | - | CASSLSFVSSYEQYF | TGTGCCAGCAGTTTATCTTTTGTCAGCTCCTACGAGCAGTACTTC
15 | TRBJ2-2 | TRBV2 | - | - | CASSERASQTGELFF | TGTGCCAGCAGTGAAAGGGCTAGCCAAACCGGGGAGCTGTTTTTT
14 | TRBJ2-1 | TRBV27 | - | - | CASTVSGFYNEQFF | TGTGCCAGCACGGTGTCAGGTTTTTACAATGAGCAGTTCTTC
15 | TRBJ1-5 | TRBV4-1 | - | TRBD1 | CASSAQGGKNQPQHF | TGCGCCAGCAGCGCACAGGGGGGGAAGAATCAGCCCCAGCATTTT
14 | TRBJ2-7 | TRBV29-1 | - | - | CSVEDPGRGLEQYF | TGCAGCGTTGAAGATCCTGGAAGAGGGCTCGAGCAGTACTTC
13 | TRBJ2-5 | TRBV5-1 | - | - | CASSPQGRETQYF | TGCGCCAGCAGCCCGCAGGGTAGGGAGACCCAGTACTTC
14 | TRBJ1-6 | TRBV5-4 | few | - | CASSAQGNNSPLHF | TGTGCCAGCAGCGCTCAGGGAAACAATTCACCCCTCCACTTT
15 | TRBJ2-7 | TRBV6-1 | - | TRBD1 | CASSERDRYSYEQYF | TGTGCCAGCAGTGAACGGGACAGATACTCCTACGAGCAGTACTTC
14 | TRBJ1-6 | TRBV3-1/TRBV3-2 | - | TRBD1 | CASTHRGVDSPLHF | TGTGCCAGCACCCACAGGGGGGTGGATTCACCCCTCCACTTT
18 | TRBJ1-1 | TRBV27 | once | TRBD1 | CASSLSLPTGGMGTEAFF | TGTGCCAGCAGTTTATCACTGCCCACAGGGGGAATGGGGACTGAAGCTTTCTTT
16 | TRBJ1-3 | TRBV11-2 | - | - | CASSSTGGSSGNTIYF | TGTGCCAGCAGCTCGACAGGAGGAAGCTCTGGAAACACCATATATTTT
16 | TRBJ2-5 | TRBV5-1 | - | TRBD2 | CASRLIAGGPRETQYF | TGCGCCAGCAGACTTATAGCGGGGGGGCCGAGGGAGACCCAGTACTTC